This TCR beta chain was observed in a study of T-cell memory formation after mild COVID-19. Study background: Clusters of TCRs were largely donor specific.

The J segment lost 6 bases and the V segment lost 0 bases, leaving 7 bases of the junction unmatched. This CDR3 comprises 16 residues. Germline lookup yields CDR1 MNHNY and CDR2 SVGAGI (reference sequence). This clonotype was detected only a few times. What it binds is unknown. Overall study results and limits: Within pre-infection memory, some responding clones were found, suggesting cross-reactive memory joined. Among CD4+ contracting clones, most were CM and EM, and CD8+ ones EMRA.

From 5'RACE with constant-segment primers came TCR alpha and TCR beta cDNA libraries that carried sample barcodes and UMIs. TCRdb reprocessed the 5' RACE reads with MiXCR, giving one entry per CDR3 protein. This sample has hundreds of thousands of distinct CDR3 sequences, with over 20% found just once. The sample comprised PBMCs or a T cell subset sorted from them (not recorded which). This chain connects TRBV6-6 to TRBJ2-1; the match to TRBD2 covers 8 bases. The origin of this receptor is an adult woman who had mild COVID-19 (a few samples of this study predate the infection). Cell type and time point are not known. The CDR3 is CASSYSGLAGSNEQFF. The CDR3 DNA sequence: TGTGCCAGCAGTTACTCAGGGCTAGCGGGCAGCAATGAGCAGTTCTTC.